A single sample gave rise to the 15 T cell receptor beta chains below, sequenced in a study of T cells in Graves' hyperthyroidism and ophthalmopathy. Researchers took RNA transcripts and amplified the TCR beta CDR3 regions from them. HTBI primers were employed in a first-round RT-PCR of the TCR CDR3. TCRdb called the multiplex PCR reads again in MiXCR, with one record for every CDR3 protein. The sample shows about 570,000 distinct CDR3 sequences, around 15% of them seen only once. Sequenced: blood. The receptors were gathered from a woman between 35 and 50 years old with Graves' hyperthyroidism.

The rearrangement joins TRBV7-9 to TRBJ1-3; D is undetermined. The V and J ends lost 5 bases and 0 bases respectively, with 8 bases between them. The CDR3 spans 14 residues. CDR1 and CDR2 from the germline V gene are SEHNR and FQNEAQ (reference sequence). Here the CDR3 reads CASSVGVSGNTIYF. Here the CDR3 DNA reads TGTGCCAGCAGCGTTGGCGTCTCTGGAAACACCATATATTTT.

At least ten counts were recorded for this clonotype. This sequence joins TRBV12-3 or TRBV12-4 and TRBJ2-7, with TRBD2 identical over 12 bases. With 5 bases clipped from V and 4 bases from J, the junction kept 15 bases outside the gene matches. There are 18 residues in the CDR3. CDR3 sequence: CASSPKSITSGRMYEQYF. The CDR3 DNA follows: TGTGCCAGCAGTCCCAAATCCATTACTAGCGGGAGGATGTACGAGCAGTACTTC.

CDR3 sequence (DNA): TGTGCCAGTACCCCAACCGAGTACACTGAAGCTTTCTTT. This encodes CASTPTEYTEAFF. The chain couples TRBV19 to TRBJ1-1; D remains ambiguous. CDR3 size: 13 residues. In germline, CDR1 is LNHDA, CDR2 SQIVND (reference sequence). V lost 7 bases to trimming and J lost 3 bases, with 12 bases between them.

The chain carries TRBV10-3 and TRBJ1-1; D call uncertain. The CDR3 length is 14 residues. V was pared by 3 bases and J by 1 base, with 9 bases between. Germline lookup yields CDR1 ENHRY and CDR2 SYGVKD. This CDR3 is CAISEFSGNTEAFF. The CDR3 nucleotides are TGTGCCATCAGTGAATTTTCAGGGAACACTGAAGCTTTCTTT.

This clonotype showed up many times. V and J are TRBV6-6 and TRBJ1-5, with D unclear. Germline V lookup: CDR1 MNHNY, CDR2 SVGAGI (reference sequence). V shed 2 bases and J shed 4 bases, with 9 bases lying between them. This CDR3 region has 14 residues. CDR3 region: CASSYGLGNQPQHF. DNA for the CDR3: TGTGCCAGCAGTTACGGGCTAGGAAATCAGCCCCAGCATTTT.

There are a few counts of this clonotype. The chain is built from TRBV29-1 and TRBJ1-2; no definite D call. Germline V gives CDR1 SQVTM, CDR2 ANQGSEA. Between the trimmed V and J ends, which lost 7 bases and 8 bases, there was a span of 17 bases. The CDR3 is made up of 12 amino acids. CDR3 nucleotide sequence: TGCAGCGGTGTGACTGTGCCGGAAGGCTACACCTTC. It specifies CSGVTVPEGYTF.

This chain links TRBV19 with TRBJ2-7, with TRBD2 matching 8 bases. The ends lost 5 bases at V and 2 bases at J; junction bases unmatched: 8. The CDR3 spans 15 residues. Germline CDR1 LNHDA, CDR2 SQIVND (reference sequence). The CDR3 reads CASSFSSGSAYEQYF. DNA of the CDR3: TGTGCCAGTAGTTTCTCTAGCGGGTCTGCCTACGAGCAGTACTTC.

The gene calls are TRBV7-6 and TRBJ2-5, with 7 bases matching TRBD2. The germline CDR1 and CDR2 sequences are SGHVS and FNYEAQ. The CDR3 totals 14 residues. J lost 5 bases, V lost 1 base, and 4 bases had no gene match. The DNA of the CDR3 is TGTGCCAGCAGCTTAGGATTCGGGAGGGAGACCCAGTACTTC. As protein: CASSLGFGRETQYF.

The CDR3 nucleotides are TGTGCCAGCAGTTACTCGACAGGGTCCGGCGGGGAGCTGTTTTTT. Amino acid sequence: CASSYSTGSGGELFF. The V and J genes are TRBV6-5 and TRBJ2-2; 7 bases map to TRBD1. CDR1 MNHEY and CDR2 SVGAGI come from the germline V gene. The trim removed 0 bases at V and 7 bases at J, leaving 5 bases unmatched. The CDR3 runs 15 residues.

As for this clonotype: Since a much larger clone is just one base distant, this may be a read error. This sequence joins TRBV30 and TRBJ2-7, with D possibly matching TRBD1 (5 bases). V was trimmed by 5 bases and J by 7 bases, leaving 18 bases between them. Germline CDR1 GTSNPN, CDR2 SVGIG (reference sequence). This CDR3 spans 13 amino acids. CDR3 DNA sequence: TGTGCCTGGGCCCCAGGGCCTGTCTTAGAGCAGTACTTC. The encoded protein is CAWAPGPVLEQYF.

This clonotype was seen repeatedly, ten times or more. This chain connects TRBV7-9 to TRBJ1-2; the D gene is possibly TRBD1 (5 bases). The CDR3 extends over 14 amino acids. Trimming removed 3 bases at V and 5 bases at J, with 13 bases between. The germline V gene encodes CDR1 SEHNR and CDR2 FQNEAQ (reference sequence). DNA of the CDR3: TGTGCCAGCAGCTTCCTACAGGAGTTTTATGGCTACACCTTC. Its protein product is CASSFLQEFYGYTF.

The chain combines TRBV19 with TRBJ2-7; TRBD1 matches at 10 bases. Germline V gene lookup returns CDR1 LNHDA and CDR2 SQIVND (reference sequence). Losses at the gene ends were 5 bases for V and 5 bases for J; bases not matched to a gene: 6. The CDR3 sequence is 14 residues long. CDR3 DNA sequence: TGTGCCAGTAGTGGTCCGGGACAGGGGCACGAGCAGTACTTC. Amino acids: CASSGPGQGHEQYF.

This clonotype showed up many times. The J gene is TRBJ1-1, the V gene TRBV18; no firm D call. V was clipped by 3 bases and J by 5 bases, with 19 bases between them. CDR1 is KGHSH, CDR2 LQKENI, per germline. This CDR3 has 16 residues. CDR3 sequence: CASSPSTGHLGTEAFF. The CDR3 nucleotides read TGTGCCAGCTCACCCTCAACCGGGCACCTGGGGACTGAAGCTTTCTTT.

A remark on this clonotype: Its ends do not fully match the called genes, so a read error is possible. This chain joins TRBV7-2 and TRBJ2-5, with 9 positions matching TRBD1. Germline V gives CDR1 SGHTA, CDR2 FQGNSA. The CDR3 extends over 17 amino acids. Here the CDR3 DNA reads TGTGCCAGCAGCTCTAGACTATGGGACAGGGCCCAAGAGGCCCAGTACTTC. Translating gives CASSSRLWDRAQEAQYF.

This clonotype has only a few counts. This chain links TRBV7-2 with TRBJ1-6; D remains ambiguous. Trimming took off 7 bases at V and 10 bases at J, with 20 bases between the two ends. Germline V CDR1 and CDR2: SGHTA, FQGNSA. The CDR3 runs 15 residues. As DNA, the CDR3 is TGTGCCAGCACCTACTCGGGCCCCACTCAATCACCCCTCCACTTT. Encoded protein: CASTYSGPTQSPLHF. Supplemented by reference TRBV7-2 and TRBJ1-6, the full variable domain reads GAGVSQSPSNKVTEKGKDVELRCDPISGHTALYWYRQSLGQGLEFLIYFQGNSAPDKSGLPSDRFSAERTGGSVSTLTIQRTQQEDSAVYLCASTYSGPTQSPLHFGNGTRLTVT.